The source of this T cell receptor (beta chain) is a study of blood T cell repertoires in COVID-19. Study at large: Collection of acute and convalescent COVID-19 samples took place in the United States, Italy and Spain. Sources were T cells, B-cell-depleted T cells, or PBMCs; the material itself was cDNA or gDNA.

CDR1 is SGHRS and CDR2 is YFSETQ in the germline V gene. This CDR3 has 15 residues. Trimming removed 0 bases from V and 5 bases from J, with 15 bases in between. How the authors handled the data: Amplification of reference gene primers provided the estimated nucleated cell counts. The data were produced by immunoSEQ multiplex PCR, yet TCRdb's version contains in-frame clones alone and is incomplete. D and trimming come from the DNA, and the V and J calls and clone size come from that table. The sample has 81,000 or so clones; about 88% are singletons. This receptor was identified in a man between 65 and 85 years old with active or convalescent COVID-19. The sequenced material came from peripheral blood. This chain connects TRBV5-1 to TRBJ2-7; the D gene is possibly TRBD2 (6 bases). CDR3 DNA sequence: TGCGCCAGCAGCTTGGTTGGTAGCGGTGTCCACGAGCAGTACTTC. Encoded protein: CASSLVGSGVHEQYF.